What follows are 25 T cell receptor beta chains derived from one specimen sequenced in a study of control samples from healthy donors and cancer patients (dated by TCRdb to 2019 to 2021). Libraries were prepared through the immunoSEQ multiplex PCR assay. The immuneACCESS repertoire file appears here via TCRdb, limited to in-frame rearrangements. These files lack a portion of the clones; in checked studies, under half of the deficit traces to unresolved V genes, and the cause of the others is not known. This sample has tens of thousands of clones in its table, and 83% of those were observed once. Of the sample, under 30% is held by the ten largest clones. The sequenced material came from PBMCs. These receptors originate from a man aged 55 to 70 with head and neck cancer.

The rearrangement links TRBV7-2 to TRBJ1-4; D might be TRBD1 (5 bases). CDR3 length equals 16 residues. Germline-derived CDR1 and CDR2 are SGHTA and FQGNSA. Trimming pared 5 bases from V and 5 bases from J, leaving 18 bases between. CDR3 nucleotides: TGTGCCAGCAGCAAAGGGACCGGGCAGTCGAATGAAAAACTGTTTTTT. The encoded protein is CASSKGTGQSNEKLFF.

CDR3 in amino acids: CAISETLAGSYNEQFF. Written as DNA, the CDR3 is TGTGCCATCAGTGAGACACTAGCGGGCTCCTACAATGAGCAGTTCTTC. The chain carries TRBV10-3 and TRBJ2-1; 9 bases are shared with TRBD2. The CDR3 length is 16 residues. Germline CDR1 is ENHRY and CDR2 is SYGVKD. V shed 2 bases, J shed 0 bases, and the junction held 2 bases outside the gene matches.

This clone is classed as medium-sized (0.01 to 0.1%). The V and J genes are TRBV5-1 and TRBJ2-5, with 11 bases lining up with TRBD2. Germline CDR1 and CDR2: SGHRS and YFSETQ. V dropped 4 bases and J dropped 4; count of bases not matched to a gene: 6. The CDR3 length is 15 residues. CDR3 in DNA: TGCGCCAGCAGCCGACACGGACTAGCGGGAGAGACCCAGTACTTC. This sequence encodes CASSRHGLAGETQYF.

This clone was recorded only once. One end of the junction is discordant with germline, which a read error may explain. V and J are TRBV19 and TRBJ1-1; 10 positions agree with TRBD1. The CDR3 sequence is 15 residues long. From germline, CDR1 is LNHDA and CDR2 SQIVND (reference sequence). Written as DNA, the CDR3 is TGTGCCAGCCGACAGGGGGCGAACCTGAACGCTGAAGCTTTCTTT. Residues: CASRQGANLNAEAFF.

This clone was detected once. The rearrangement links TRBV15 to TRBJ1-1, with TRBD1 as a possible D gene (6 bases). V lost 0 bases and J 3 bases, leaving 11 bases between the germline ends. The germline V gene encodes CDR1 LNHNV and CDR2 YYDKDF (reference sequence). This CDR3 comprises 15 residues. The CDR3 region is CATSRDPTGYTEAFF. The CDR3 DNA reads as TGTGCCACCAGCAGAGACCCGACAGGCTACACTGAAGCTTTCTTT.

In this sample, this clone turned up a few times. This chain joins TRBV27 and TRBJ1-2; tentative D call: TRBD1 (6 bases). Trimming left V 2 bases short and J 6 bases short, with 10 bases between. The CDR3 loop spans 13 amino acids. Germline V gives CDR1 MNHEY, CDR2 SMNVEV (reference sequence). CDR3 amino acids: CASSLNRAHGYTF. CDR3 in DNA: TGTGCCAGCAGTTTAAACAGGGCCCATGGCTACACCTTC.

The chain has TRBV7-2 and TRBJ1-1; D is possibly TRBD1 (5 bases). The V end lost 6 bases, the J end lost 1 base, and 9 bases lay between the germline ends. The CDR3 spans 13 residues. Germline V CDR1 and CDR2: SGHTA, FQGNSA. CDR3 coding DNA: TGTGCCAGCAGAATTGACAGGAACACTGAAGCTTTCTTT. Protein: CASRIDRNTEAFF.

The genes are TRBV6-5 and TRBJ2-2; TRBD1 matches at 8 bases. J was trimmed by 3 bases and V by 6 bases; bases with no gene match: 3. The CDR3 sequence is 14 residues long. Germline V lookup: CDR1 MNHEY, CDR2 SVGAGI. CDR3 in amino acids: CASRDREDTGELFF. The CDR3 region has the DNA TGTGCCAGCAGGGACAGGGAGGACACCGGGGAGCTGTTTTTT.

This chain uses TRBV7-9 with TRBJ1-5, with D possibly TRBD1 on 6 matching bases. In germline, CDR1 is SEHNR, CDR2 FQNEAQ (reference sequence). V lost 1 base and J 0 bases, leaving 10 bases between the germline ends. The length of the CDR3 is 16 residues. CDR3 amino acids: CASSLGTAYSNQPQHF. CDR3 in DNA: TGTGCCAGCAGCTTAGGGACAGCTTATAGCAATCAGCCCCAGCATTTT.

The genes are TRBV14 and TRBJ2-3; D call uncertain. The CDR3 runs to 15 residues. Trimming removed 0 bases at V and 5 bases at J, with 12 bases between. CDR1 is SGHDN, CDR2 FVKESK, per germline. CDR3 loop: CASSQDVPWGDTQYF. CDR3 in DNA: TGTGCCAGCAGCCAAGATGTCCCTTGGGGAGATACGCAGTATTTT.

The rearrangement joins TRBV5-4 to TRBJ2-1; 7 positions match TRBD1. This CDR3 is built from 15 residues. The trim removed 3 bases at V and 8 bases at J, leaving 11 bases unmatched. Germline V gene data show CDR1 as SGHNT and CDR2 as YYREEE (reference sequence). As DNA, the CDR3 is TGTGCCAGCAGCTCGACGGGACAGAGGGTCGATGAGCAGTTCTTC. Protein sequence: CASSSTGQRVDEQFF.

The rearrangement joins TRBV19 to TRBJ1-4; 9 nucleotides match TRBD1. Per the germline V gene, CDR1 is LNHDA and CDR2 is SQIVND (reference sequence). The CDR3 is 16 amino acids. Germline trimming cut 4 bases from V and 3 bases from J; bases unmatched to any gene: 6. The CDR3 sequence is CASSRQQGAANEKLFF. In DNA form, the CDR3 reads TGTGCCAGTAGTAGACAACAGGGGGCGGCTAATGAAAAACTGTTTTTT.

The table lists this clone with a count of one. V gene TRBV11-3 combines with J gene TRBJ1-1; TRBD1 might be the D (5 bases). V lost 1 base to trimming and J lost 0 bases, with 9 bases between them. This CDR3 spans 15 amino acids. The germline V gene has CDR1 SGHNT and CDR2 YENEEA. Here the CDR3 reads CASSLGGAMNTEAFF. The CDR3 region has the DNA TGTGCCAGCAGCTTAGGTGGGGCCATGAACACTGAAGCTTTCTTT. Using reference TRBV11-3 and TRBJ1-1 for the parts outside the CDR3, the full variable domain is EAGVVQSPRYKIIEKKQPVAFWCNPISGHNTLYWYLQNLGQGPELLIRYENEEAVDDSQLPKDRFSAERLKGVDSTLKIQPAELGDSAVYLCASSLGGAMNTEAFFGQGTRLTVV.

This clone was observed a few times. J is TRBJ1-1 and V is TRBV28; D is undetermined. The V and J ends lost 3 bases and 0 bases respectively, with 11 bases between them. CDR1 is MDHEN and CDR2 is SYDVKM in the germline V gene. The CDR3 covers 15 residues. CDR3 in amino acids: CASSFRSIMNTEAFF. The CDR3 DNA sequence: TGTGCCAGCAGTTTCCGAAGTATCATGAACACTGAAGCTTTCTTT.

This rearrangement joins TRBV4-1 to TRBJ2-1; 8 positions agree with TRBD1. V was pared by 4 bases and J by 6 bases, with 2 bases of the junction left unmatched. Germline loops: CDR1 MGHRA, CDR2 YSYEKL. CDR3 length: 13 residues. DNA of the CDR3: TGCGCCAGCAGCCTGACAGGGGTCAATGAGCAGTTCTTC. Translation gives CASSLTGVNEQFF.

The CDR3 bases are TGTGCCAGTAGTCGCGGTAATACGCAGTATTTT. Protein: CASSRGNTQYF. V gene TRBV19 combines with J gene TRBJ2-3; no reliable D call. The CDR3 runs 11 residues. The ends were cut back, 5 bases at V and 7 bases at J, with 7 bases in the middle. The germline gives CDR1 LNHDA, CDR2 SQIVND (reference sequence). The entire variable domain, with the rest obtained from reference TRBV19 and TRBJ2-3, is as follows: DGGITQSPKYLFRKEGQNVTLSCEQNLNHDAMYWYRQDPGQGLRLIYYSQIVNDFQKGDIAEGYSVSREKKESFPLTVTSAQKNPTAFYLCASSRGNTQYFGPGTRLTVL.

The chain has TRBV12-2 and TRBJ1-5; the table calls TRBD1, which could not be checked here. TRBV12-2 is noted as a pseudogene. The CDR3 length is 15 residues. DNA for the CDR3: TGTGCAAGTCGCTTAAACAGACATAGCAATCAGCCCCAGCATTTT. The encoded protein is CASRLNRHSNQPQHF.

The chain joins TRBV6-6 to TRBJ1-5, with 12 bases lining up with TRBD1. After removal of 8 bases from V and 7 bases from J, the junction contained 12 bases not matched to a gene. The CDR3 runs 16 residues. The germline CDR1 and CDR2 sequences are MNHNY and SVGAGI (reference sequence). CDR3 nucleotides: TGTGCCAGCGGCCGGGACAGGGGGCTCATTGACCAGCCCCAGCATTTT. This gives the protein CASGRDRGLIDQPQHF.

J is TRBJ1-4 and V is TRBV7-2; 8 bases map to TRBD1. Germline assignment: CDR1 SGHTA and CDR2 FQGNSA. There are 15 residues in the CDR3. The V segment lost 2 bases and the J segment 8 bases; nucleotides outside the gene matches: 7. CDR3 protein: CASSLQTGVREKLFF. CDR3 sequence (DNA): TGTGCCAGCAGCTTACAGACAGGGGTGAGGGAAAAACTGTTTTTT.

CDR3 DNA sequence: TGTGCCAGCACTACCGGGACAGGGGTGGATGAGCAGTTCTTC. Protein: CASTTGTGVDEQFF. This rearrangement joins TRBV27 to TRBJ2-1, with 10 bases aligning to TRBD1. The V gene's germline CDR1 is MNHEY and CDR2 SMNVEV (reference sequence). This CDR3 is 14 amino acids long. After removal of 7 bases from V and 8 bases from J, the junction contained 8 bases not matched to a gene.

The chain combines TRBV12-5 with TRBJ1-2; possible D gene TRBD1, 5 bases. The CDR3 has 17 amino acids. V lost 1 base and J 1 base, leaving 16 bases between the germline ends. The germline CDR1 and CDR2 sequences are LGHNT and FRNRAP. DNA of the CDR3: TGTGCTAGTGGTTTGGAGGGCGGGGCCGCGGATAACTATGGCTACACCTTC. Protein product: CASGLEGGAADNYGYTF.

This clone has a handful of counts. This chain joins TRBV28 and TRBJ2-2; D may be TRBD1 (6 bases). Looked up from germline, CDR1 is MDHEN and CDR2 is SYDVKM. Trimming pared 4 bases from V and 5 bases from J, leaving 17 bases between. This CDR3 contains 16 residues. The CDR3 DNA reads TGTGCCAGCAGTTCCCCTGGACAGCTACTAACCGGGGAGCTGTTTTTT. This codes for CASSSPGQLLTGELFF. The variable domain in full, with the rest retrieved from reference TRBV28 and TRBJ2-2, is DVKVTQSSRYLVKRTGEKVFLECVQDMDHENMFWYRQDPGLGLRLIYFSYDVKMKEKGDIPEGYSVSREKKERFSLILESASTNQTSMYLCASSSPGQLLTGELFFGEGSRLTVL.

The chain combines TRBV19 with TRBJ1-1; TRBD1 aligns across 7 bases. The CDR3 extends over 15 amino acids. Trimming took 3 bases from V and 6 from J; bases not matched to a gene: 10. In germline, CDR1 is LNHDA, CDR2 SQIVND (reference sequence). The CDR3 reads CASSMVLGGEAEAFF. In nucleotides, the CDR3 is TGTGCCAGTAGTATGGTTTTAGGGGGCGAGGCTGAAGCTTTCTTT.

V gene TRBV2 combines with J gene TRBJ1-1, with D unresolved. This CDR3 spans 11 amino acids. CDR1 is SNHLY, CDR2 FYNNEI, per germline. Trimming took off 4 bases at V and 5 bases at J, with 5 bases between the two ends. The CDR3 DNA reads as TGTGCCAGCAGTGGTAGGACTGAAGCTTTCTTT. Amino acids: CASSGRTEAFF. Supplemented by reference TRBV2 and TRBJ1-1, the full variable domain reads EPEVTQTPSHQVTQMGQEVILRCVPISNHLYFYWYRQILGQKVEFLVSFYNNEISEKSEIFDDQFSVERPDGSNFTLKIRSTKLEDSAMYFCASSGRTEAFFGQGTRLTVV.

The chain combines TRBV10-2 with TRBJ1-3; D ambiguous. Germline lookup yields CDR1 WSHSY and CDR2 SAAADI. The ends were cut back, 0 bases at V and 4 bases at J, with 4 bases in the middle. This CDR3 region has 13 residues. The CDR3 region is CASSESVGNTIYF. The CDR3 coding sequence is TGCGCCAGCAGTGAGTCGGTGGGAAACACCATATATTTT.